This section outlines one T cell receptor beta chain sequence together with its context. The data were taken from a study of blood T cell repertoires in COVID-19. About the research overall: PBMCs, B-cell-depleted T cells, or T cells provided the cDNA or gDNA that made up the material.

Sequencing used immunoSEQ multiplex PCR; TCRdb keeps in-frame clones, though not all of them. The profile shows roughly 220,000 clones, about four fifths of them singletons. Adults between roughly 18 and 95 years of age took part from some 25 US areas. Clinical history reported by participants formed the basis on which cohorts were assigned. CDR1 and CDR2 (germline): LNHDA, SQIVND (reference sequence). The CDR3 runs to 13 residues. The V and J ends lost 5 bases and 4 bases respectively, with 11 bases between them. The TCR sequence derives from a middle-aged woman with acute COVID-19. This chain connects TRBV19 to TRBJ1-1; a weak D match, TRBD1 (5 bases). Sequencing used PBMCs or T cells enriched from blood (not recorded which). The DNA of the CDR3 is TGTGCCAGTAGTTCGGGGGGGAGCACTGAAGCTTTCTTT. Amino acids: CASSSGGSTEAFF.